The present T cell receptor beta chain was sequenced within a study of T cells in Graves' hyperthyroidism and ophthalmopathy (dated by TCRdb to between 2018 and 2020). At the level of the whole study: To identify TCR V-J signatures that set the groups apart, the researchers used a discovery cohort of about a hundred patients, made up of approximately 43 with Graves' ophthalmopathy and 57 with stable Graves' hyperthyroidism. TCR Vbeta CDR3 sequencing of fewer than 150 peripheral blood samples (43 ophthalmopathy, 70 to 85 hyperthyroidism and roughly 17 progressor patients) is reported in the paper. Whether ophthalmopathy could be predicted prospectively was tested in an independent validation cohort made up of 18 to 20 hyperthyroidism patients plus 17 patients who later progressed to ophthalmopathy. In addition, the study compared T-cell repertoires in thyroid tissue and in blood from six Graves' hyperthyroidism patients. Following sampling, methimazole starting at 30 mg daily was given to hyperthyroidism patients, and high-dose intravenous methylprednisolone was given to ophthalmopathy patients. The 100 or so discovery patients were randomly divided into training and test sets at a 7:3 ratio. The investigation overall reported the following: Ophthalmopathy was separated from stable hyperthyroidism by a 13 V-J signature model, with roughly 88% sensitivity and roughly 81% specificity obtained in cross-validation and 80%/75% obtained in testing. Sample size was not statistically predetermined, and blinding of investigators to group allocation was not performed. In validation, the model predicted progression to ophthalmopathy with about 71% sensitivity and 72.22% specificity, a median of approximately 6.5 months before onset. Most expanded thyroid clonotypes (frequency above 0.001) were also detected in blood, suggesting blood repertoires may reflect thyroid immune responses.

Patients with uncontrolled infections, other autoimmune diseases, pregnancy or lactation were excluded. Diagnoses were based on clinical symptoms, serum thyroxine and TRAb, thyroid ultrasound and orbital computed tomography. Total RNA was extracted using Trizol reagent, and RNA quality was assessed on an Agilent 2100 Bioanalyzer. This clonotype was recorded at least ten times. The antigen it recognizes is unknown. No clone much larger than this one lies a single base away; base qualities are absent. Amplification of TCR beta CDR3 regions was carried out from RNA transcripts. For the first round of RT-PCR on the TCR CDR3, the HTBI primer set was used together with the Qiagen OneStep RT-PCR kit. Libraries were constructed in a second round of multiplex PCR, after which size selection and purification were performed. The libraries were sequenced on an Illumina HiSeq2000 using paired-end 100 bp reads. The paper's processing steps were these. SOAPnuke was used to process the raw data, with reads discarded if the reads contained adapters or uncalled bases, had a mean Phred below 15, or lacked an exact constant-primer or identifier match. High-quality paired reads were merged using COPE v1.2.5, and each unique nucleotide sequence was defined as a clonotype. MiTCR v1.1 was used to align clonotypes to the IMGT TRBV, TRBD and TRBJ reference segments. Only V-J combinations with frequency above 0.0001, covering roughly 99% of repertoires, were analysed. A TCS score was defined as the ratio between F50 (clonal expansion) and ExV (chaos), using BLOSUM62-based TCRdist between CDR3 peptides within each V-J. Welch's t-statistics and random forest reduced roughly 500 V-J features to about 13, which were used in a naive Bayes classifier (R e1071). Thyroid-blood repertoire similarity was quantified with the Morisita-Horn index. TCRdb cleaned the public reads at Q25 with fastp, built clones with MiXCR and kept in-frame beta chains. All rows with the same CDR3 protein become a single entry with the most common DNA and genes. These V and J calls rely on TCRdb rather than the paper's analysis. Counted in this sample were about 570,000 distinct CDR3 sequences; just over 45% of them appeared once. The ten top clones hold roughly 20% of the sample.

From the cysteine through the phenylalanine, the CDR3 covers 13 amino acids. Just CDR3 DNA is preserved here, 39 bases in frame from base 1. V is pruned by 6 bases and J by 5 bases, leaving 5 bases of the junction without a gene match. In the germline V gene (reference sequence), CDR1 corresponds to MNHEY and CDR2 to SMNVEV. The receptor was isolated from an adult woman with Graves' disease, either hyperthyroidism or ophthalmopathy (not recorded which). The specimen was peripheral blood or thyroid tissue (not recorded which). The rearranged segments are TRBV27 and TRBJ2-5, with TRBD1 matching 8 junction bases. The CDR3 reads as follows: CASRLRTGETQYF. The sequenced DNA: TGTGCCAGCAGACTTAGGACAGGGGAGACCCAGTACTTC.